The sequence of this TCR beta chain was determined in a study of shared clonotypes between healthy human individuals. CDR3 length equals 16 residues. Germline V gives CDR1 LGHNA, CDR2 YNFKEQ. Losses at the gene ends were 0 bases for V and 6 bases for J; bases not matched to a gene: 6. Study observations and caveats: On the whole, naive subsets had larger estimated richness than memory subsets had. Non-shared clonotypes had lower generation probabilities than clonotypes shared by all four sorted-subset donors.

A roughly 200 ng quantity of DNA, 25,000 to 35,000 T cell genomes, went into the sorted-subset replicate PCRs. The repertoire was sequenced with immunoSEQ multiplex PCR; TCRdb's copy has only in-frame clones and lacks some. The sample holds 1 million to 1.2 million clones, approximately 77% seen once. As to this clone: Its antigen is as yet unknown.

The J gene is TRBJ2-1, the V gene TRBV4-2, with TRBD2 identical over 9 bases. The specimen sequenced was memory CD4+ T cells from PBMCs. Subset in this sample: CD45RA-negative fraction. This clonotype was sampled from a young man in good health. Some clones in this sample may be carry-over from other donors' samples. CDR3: CASSQDSGREFNEQFF. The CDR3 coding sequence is TGTGCCAGCAGCCAAGATAGCGGGAGAGAGTTCAATGAGCAGTTCTTC.